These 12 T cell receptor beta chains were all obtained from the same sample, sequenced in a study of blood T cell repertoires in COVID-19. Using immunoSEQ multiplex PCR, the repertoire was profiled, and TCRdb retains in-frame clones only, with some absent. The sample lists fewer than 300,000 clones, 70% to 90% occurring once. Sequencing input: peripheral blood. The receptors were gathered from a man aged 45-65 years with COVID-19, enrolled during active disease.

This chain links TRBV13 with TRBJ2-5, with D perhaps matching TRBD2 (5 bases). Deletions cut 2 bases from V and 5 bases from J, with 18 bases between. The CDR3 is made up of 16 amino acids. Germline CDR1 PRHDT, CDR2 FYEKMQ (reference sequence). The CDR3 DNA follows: TGTGCCAGCAGCTTATGGGTTAGCGCGGTTTCCGAGACCCAGTACTTC. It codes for CASSLWVSAVSETQYF.

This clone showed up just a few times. CDR3 in DNA: TGTGCCAGCTCACCAGTTGCACTAGCTGAAGAGACCCAGTACTTC. It yields the protein CASSPVALAEETQYF. V is TRBV18 and J is TRBJ2-5; a weak D match, TRBD2 (6 bases). V gave up 2 bases and J gave up 3 bases, with 13 bases separating them. In germline, CDR1 is KGHSH, CDR2 LQKENI. The CDR3 sequence is 15 residues long.

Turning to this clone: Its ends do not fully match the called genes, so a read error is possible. Here the CDR3 reads CASSFEWNTGELFF. CDR3 DNA: TGTGCTAGCAGCTTTGAGTGGAACACCGGGGAGCTGTTTTTT. The chain joins TRBV7-7 to TRBJ2-2; D is undetermined. Per the germline V gene, CDR1 is SSHAT and CDR2 is FNYEAQ (reference sequence). The CDR3 is made up of 14 amino acids.

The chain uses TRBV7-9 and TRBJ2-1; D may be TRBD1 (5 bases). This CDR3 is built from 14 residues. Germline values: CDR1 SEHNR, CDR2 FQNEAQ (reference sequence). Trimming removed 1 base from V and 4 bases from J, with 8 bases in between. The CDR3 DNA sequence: TGTGCCAGCAGCTTAGACAGGTCTTACAATGAGCAGTTCTTC. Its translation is CASSLDRSYNEQFF.

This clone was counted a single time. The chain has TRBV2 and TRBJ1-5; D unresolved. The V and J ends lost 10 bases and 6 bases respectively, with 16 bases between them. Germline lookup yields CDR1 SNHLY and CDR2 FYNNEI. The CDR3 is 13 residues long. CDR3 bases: TGTGCCACCACATTTGCGGAGGGTCAGCCCCAGCATTTT. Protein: CATTFAEGQPQHF.

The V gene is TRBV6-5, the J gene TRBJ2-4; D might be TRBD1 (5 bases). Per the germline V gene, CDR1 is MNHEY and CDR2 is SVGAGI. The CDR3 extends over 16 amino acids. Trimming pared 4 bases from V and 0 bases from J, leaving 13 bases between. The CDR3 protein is CASSSRVGLAKNIQYF. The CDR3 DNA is TGTGCCAGCAGTTCCAGGGTGGGCTTAGCCAAAAACATTCAGTACTTC.

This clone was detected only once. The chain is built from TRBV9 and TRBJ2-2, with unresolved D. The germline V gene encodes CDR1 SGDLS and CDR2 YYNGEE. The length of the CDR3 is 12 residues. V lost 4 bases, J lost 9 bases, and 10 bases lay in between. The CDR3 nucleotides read TGTGCCAGCAGCCCACGCGGCCGGGAGCTGTTTTTT. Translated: CASSPRGRELFF. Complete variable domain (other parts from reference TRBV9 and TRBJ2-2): DSGVTQTPKHLITATGQRVTLRCSPRSGDLSVYWYQQSLDQGLQFLIQYYNGEERAKGNILERFSAQQFPDLHSELNLSSLELGDSALYFCASSPRGRELFFGEGSRLTVL.

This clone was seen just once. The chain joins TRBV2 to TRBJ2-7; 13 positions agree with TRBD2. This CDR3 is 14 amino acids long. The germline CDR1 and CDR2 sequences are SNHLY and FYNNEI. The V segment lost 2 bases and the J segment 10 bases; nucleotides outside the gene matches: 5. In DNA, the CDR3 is TGTGCCAGCAGTGAAAGGACTAGCGGGAGTTTTCAGTACTTC. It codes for CASSERTSGSFQYF.

DNA of the CDR3: TGTGCCAGCAAGCCCATAGCTTCCTCGGGATACTCCTACAATGAGCAGTTCTTC. Its translation is CASKPIASSGYSYNEQFF. V and J are TRBV28 and TRBJ2-1; perhaps TRBD2 as D (5 bases). V lost 7 bases to trimming and J lost 0 bases, with 22 bases between them. The CDR3 has 18 amino acids. From germline, CDR1 is MDHEN and CDR2 SYDVKM.

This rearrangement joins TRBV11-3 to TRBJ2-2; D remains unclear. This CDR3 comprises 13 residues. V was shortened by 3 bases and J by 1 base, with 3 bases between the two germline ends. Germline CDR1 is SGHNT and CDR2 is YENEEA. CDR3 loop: CASSFLNTGELFF. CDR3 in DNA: TGTGCCAGCAGCTTCCTGAACACCGGGGAGCTGTTTTTT.

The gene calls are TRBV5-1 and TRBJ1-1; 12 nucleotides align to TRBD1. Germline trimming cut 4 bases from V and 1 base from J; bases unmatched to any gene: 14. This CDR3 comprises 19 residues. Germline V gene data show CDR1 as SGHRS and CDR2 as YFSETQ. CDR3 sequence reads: CASSARDRGPGAPNTEAFF. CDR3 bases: TGCGCCAGCAGCGCACGGGACAGGGGGCCGGGGGCTCCGAACACTGAAGCTTTCTTT.

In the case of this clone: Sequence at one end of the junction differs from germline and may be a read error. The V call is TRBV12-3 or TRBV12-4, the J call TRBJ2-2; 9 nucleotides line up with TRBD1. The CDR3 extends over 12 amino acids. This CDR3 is CGTGMNTGELFF. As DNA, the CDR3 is TGCGGGACAGGGATGAACACCGGGGAGCTGTTTTTT.